This T cell receptor (beta chain) was identified during a study of CXCR3-negative and CXCR3-positive naive CD8 T cells. UMI-labeled 5' RACE TRB cDNA libraries were prepared from the cells. TCRdb re-called the 5' RACE reads; one entry per CDR3 protein, DNA not given. This table holds roughly 48,000 distinct CDR3 sequences. The CDR3 has 14 amino acids. In germline, CDR1 is GTSNPN, CDR2 SVGIG (reference sequence). This clonotype was obtained from a human donor in good health. Some clones in this sample may be carry-over from other donors' samples. The material sequenced was memory CD8+ T cells from blood. This chain links TRBV30 with TRBJ2-7; TCRdb selects TRBD2, and the lack of DNA leaves this call unchecked. CDR3 loop: CAWSVGWGLYEQYF.